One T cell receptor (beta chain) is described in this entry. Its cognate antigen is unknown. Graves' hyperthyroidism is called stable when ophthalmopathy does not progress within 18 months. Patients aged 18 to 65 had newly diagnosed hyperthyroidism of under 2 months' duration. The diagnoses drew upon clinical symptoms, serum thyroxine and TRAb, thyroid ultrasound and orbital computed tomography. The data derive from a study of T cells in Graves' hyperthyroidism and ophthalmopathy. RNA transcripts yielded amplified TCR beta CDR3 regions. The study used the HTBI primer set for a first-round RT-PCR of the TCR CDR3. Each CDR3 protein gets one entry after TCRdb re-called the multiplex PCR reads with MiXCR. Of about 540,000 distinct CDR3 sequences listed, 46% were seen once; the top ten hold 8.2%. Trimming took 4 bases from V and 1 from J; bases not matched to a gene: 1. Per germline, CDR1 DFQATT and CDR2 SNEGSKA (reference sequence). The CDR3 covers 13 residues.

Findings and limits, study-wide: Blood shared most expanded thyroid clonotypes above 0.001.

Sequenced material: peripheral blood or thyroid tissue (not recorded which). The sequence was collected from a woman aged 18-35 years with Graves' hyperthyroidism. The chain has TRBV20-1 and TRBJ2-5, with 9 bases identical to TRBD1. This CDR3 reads CSANRGPQETQYF. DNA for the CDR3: TGCAGTGCTAACAGGGGGCCCCAAGAGACCCAGTACTTC.